Listed here are 8 T cell receptor beta chains from one sample, sequenced in a study of blood T cell repertoires in COVID-19. Produced via immunoSEQ multiplex PCR; TCRdb's table is partial and in-frame only. The repertoire holds around 340,000 clones, with approximately 86% as singletons. The sample taken for sequencing was peripheral blood. These receptors were obtained from a woman aged 60-70 years with COVID-19, enrolled during active disease.

The V and J genes are TRBV4-1 and TRBJ2-3; perhaps TRBD2 as D (5 bases). The V end was cut by 1 base, the J end by 4 bases, with 15 bases between. There are 16 residues in the CDR3. CDR1 and CDR2 (germline): MGHRA, YSYEKL. CDR3 sequence (DNA): TGCGCCAGCAGCCAAGGATTCGGAGGTGTTGCAGATACGCAGTATTTT. Its translation: CASSQGFGGVADTQYF.

The V and J genes are TRBV14 and TRBJ2-6; no firm D call. Germline CDR1 and CDR2: SGHDN and FVKESK. CDR3 size: 19 residues. Deletions cut 0 bases from V and 0 bases from J, with 15 bases between. CDR3 protein: CASSQDVPNAYSGANVLTF. The CDR3 DNA reads as TGTGCCAGCAGCCAAGACGTTCCGAACGCCTACTCTGGGGCCAACGTCCTGACTTTC.

This chain connects TRBV13 to TRBJ2-2; D perhaps matches TRBD2 (6 bases). The length of the CDR3 is 18 residues. CDR1 PRHDT and CDR2 FYEKMQ come from the germline V gene (reference sequence). The V end lost 5 bases, the J end lost 2 bases, and 21 bases lay between the germline ends. The CDR3 DNA reads as TGTGCCAGCAGCAGAGTTAGCCGGGGTAGCGGCAACACCGGGGAGCTGTTTTTT. Its translation: CASSRVSRGSGNTGELFF.

The chain uses TRBV12-5 and TRBJ2-6; weak D call: TRBD1 (6 bases). V lost 7 bases and J lost 1, with 20 bases in between. Germline CDR1 reads LGHNT; CDR2 reads FRNRAP. This CDR3 region has 18 residues. CDR3 region: CASALIRDTRSGANVLTF. In DNA form, the CDR3 reads TGTGCTAGTGCCCTGATCCGGGACACTCGGTCTGGGGCCAACGTCCTGACTTTC.

This chain joins TRBV5-4 and TRBJ1-2; 9 nucleotides agree with TRBD1. Germline values: CDR1 SGHNT, CDR2 YYREEE (reference sequence). The CDR3 length is 16 residues. Trimming removed 5 bases from V and 3 bases from J; junction bases left unmatched: 11. The CDR3 coding sequence is TGTGCCAGCAGTTTTTACAGGGGGCGCTTCCACTATGGCTACACCTTC. This sequence encodes CASSFYRGRFHYGYTF.

V is TRBV5-1 and J is TRBJ2-5, with TRBD1 as a possible D gene (6 bases). V dropped 0 bases and J dropped 5 bases, with 11 bases sitting between them. This CDR3 comprises 14 residues. CDR1 is SGHRS, CDR2 YFSETQ, per germline. The CDR3 nucleotides are TGCGCCAGCAGCTTGGGGGGGCCGAGGGAGACCCAGTACTTC. It encodes CASSLGGPRETQYF.

Comments on this clone: Other DNA sequences in this sample translate to the same CDR3. The V gene is TRBV9, the J gene TRBJ2-7; D possibly corresponds to TRBD2 (6 bases). V was pared by 4 bases and J by 4 bases, with 9 bases between. The CDR3 contains 12 residues. Germline V gene sequence: CDR1 SGDLS, CDR2 YYNGEE. The CDR3 loop reads CASSPGGYEQYF. The CDR3 nucleotides are TGTGCCAGCAGCCCCGGGGGTTACGAGCAGTACTTC.

This clone came up a few times. This chain joins TRBV7-9 and TRBJ1-1; 10 nucleotides match TRBD1. Trimming cost V 7 bases and J 0 bases; bases outside gene matches: 5. The CDR3 has 15 residues. Germline loops: CDR1 SEHNR, CDR2 FQNEAQ (reference sequence). This CDR3 reads CASTRTGGLNTEAFF. CDR3 bases: TGTGCCAGCACCCGGACAGGGGGTCTGAACACTGAAGCTTTCTTT.